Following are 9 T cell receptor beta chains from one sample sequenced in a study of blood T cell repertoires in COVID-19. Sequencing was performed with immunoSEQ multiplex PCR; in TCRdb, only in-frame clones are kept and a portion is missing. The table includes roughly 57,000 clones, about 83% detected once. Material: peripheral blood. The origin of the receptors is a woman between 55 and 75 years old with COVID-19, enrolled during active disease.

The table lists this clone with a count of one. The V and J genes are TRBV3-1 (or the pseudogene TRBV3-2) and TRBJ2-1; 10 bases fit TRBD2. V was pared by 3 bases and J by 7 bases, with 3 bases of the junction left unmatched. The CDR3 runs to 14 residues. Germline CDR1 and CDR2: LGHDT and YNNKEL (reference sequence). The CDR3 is CASSQGLASNEQFF. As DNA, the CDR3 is TGTGCCAGCAGCCAGGGACTAGCGAGTAATGAGCAGTTCTTC.

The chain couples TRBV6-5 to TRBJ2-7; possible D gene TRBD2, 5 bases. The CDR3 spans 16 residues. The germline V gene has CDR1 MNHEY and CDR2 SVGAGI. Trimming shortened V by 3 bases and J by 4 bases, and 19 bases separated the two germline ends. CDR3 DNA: TGTGCCAGCAGTTATCACAGAGGGCAAGGGATATACGAGCAGTACTTC. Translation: CASSYHRGQGIYEQYF.

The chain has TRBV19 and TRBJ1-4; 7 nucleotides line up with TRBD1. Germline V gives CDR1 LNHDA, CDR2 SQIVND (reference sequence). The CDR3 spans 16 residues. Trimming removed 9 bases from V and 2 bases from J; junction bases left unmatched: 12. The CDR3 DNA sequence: TGTGCCAGCAGCACAGGGGAGGTCTGGACTAATGAAAAACTGTTTTTT. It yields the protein CASSTGEVWTNEKLFF.

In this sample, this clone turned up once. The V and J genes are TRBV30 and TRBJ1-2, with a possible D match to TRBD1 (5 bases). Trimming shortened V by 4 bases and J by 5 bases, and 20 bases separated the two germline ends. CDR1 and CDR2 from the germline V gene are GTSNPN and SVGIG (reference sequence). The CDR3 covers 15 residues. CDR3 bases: TGTGCCTGGACCAAAAGTGGGGGAGGCAGATATGGCTACACCTTC. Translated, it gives CAWTKSGGGRYGYTF.

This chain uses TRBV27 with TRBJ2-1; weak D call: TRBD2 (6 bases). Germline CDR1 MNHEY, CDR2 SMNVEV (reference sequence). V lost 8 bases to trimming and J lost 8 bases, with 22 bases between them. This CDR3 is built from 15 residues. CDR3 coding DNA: TGTGCCAGCGGAACTAACCGGGACTTCCTCCATGAGCAGTTCTTC. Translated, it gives CASGTNRDFLHEQFF.

In DNA form, the CDR3 reads TGCGCCAGCAGCCATGGGACCGGGAGAAGTACTGAAGCTTTCTTT. Translated: CASSHGTGRSTEAFF. The chain employs TRBV4-1 and TRBJ1-1; perhaps TRBD1 as D (5 bases). Germline V gene data show CDR1 as MGHRA and CDR2 as YSYEKL. CDR3 length: 15 amino acids. Trimming left V 3 bases short and J 5 bases short, with 16 bases between.

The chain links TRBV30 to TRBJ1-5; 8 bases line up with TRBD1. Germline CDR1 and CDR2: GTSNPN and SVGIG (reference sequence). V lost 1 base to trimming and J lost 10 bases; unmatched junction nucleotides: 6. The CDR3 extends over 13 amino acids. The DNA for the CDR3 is TGTGCCTGGAGTGGACGGACAGGGAGCCCCCAGCATTTT. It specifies CAWSGRTGSPQHF.

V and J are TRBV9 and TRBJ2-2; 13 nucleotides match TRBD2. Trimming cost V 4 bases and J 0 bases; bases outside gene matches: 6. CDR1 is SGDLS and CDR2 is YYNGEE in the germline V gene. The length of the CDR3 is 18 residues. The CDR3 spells CASSTRLAGGTNTGELFF. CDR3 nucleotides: TGTGCCAGCAGCACTCGACTAGCGGGAGGCACGAACACCGGGGAGCTGTTTTTT.

The CDR3: CASSQVGTGDTDTQYF. The CDR3 bases are TGCGCCAGCAGCCAAGTCGGGACAGGGGACACAGATACGCAGTATTTT. The chain uses TRBV4-1 and TRBJ2-3, with 10 bases that match TRBD1. Per the germline V gene, CDR1 is MGHRA and CDR2 is YSYEKL. CDR3 size: 16 residues. With 1 base clipped from V and 2 bases from J, the junction kept 3 bases outside the gene matches.